Below are 22 T cell receptor beta chains sequenced from a single sample in a study of cytomegalovirus exposure and HLA in healthy donors. The PCR employed 60 Vbeta primers together with 13 Jbeta primers. TCRdb's copy holds only in-frame clones and misses some; the assay was immunoSEQ multiplex PCR. This sample carries about 140,000 clones, around 80% of them seen once, and the ten largest clones take around 2.4%. Sequencing used PBMCs. The receptors originated from a man in his forties or fifties in good health and CMV-seronegative.

V gene TRBV7-3 combines with J gene TRBJ2-1; TRBD2 agrees at 14 bases. This CDR3 contains 18 residues. J gave up 1 base and V 3 bases, and 5 bases lay outside the gene matches. Looked up from germline, CDR1 is SGHTA and CDR2 is FQGTGA. The DNA for the CDR3 is TGTGCCAGCAGCTTGCCGGGACTAGCGGGGGAGTCCTACAATGAGCAGTTCTTC. Translated: CASSLPGLAGESYNEQFF.

The chain recombines TRBV18 with TRBJ2-6; TRBD1 matches 10 bases. The junction had 17 bases not matched to a gene; V was cut back by 3 bases and J by 0 bases. The CDR3 contains 22 residues. In germline, CDR1 is KGHSH, CDR2 LQKENI. CDR3 bases: TGTGCCAGCTCACCGATTATAATTTTACCGGGACAGGGGCCCTCTGGGGCCAACGTCCTGACTTTC. This translates into CASSPIIILPGQGPSGANVLTF.

This clone was picked up a small number of times. The chain is built from TRBV7-3 and TRBJ1-2; maybe TRBD1 (5 bases). CDR3 size: 14 residues. The V gene's germline CDR1 is SGHTA and CDR2 FQGTGA. V lost 4 bases to trimming and J lost 4 bases, with 13 bases between them. CDR3 in DNA: TGTGCCAGCAGCTCAACGGGGGGAGGCTATGGCTACACCTTC. Translated, it gives CASSSTGGGYGYTF. Looking up the rest from reference TRBV7-3 and TRBJ1-2 gives the full variable domain: GAGVSQTPSNKVTEKGKYVELRCDPISGHTALYWYRQSLGQGPEFLIYFQGTGAADDSGLPNDRFFAVRPEGSVSTLKIQRTERGDSAVYLCASSSTGGGYGYTFGSGTRLTVV.

The V gene is TRBV6-5, the J gene TRBJ2-5; 7 nucleotides match TRBD2. This CDR3 has 15 amino acids. V lost 4 bases, J lost 5 bases, and 10 bases stayed unmatched. Looked up from germline, CDR1 is MNHEY and CDR2 is SVGAGI. CDR3 loop: CASSSMGGGKETQYF. The CDR3, as DNA: TGTGCCAGCAGTTCTATGGGGGGGGGTAAGGAGACCCAGTACTTC.

Comment on this clone: Other DNA sequences from this sample encode an identical CDR3 as well. This chain connects TRBV5-4 to TRBJ1-2, with D uncertain. Trimming removed 3 bases from V and 6 bases from J, with 9 bases in between. CDR1 SGHNT and CDR2 YYREEE come from the germline V gene (reference sequence). The CDR3 spans 12 residues. CDR3 sequence: CASSSDSHGYTF. CDR3 bases: TGTGCCAGCAGCTCCGACTCACATGGCTACACCTTC.

The rearrangement uses TRBV19 and TRBJ1-2; D is possibly TRBD1 (5 bases). Germline assignment: CDR1 LNHDA and CDR2 SQIVND (reference sequence). Trimming cost V 7 bases and J 3 bases, with 12 bases left between them. The CDR3 loop spans 13 amino acids. CDR3 sequence: CASTSGHHYGYTF. In DNA, the CDR3 is TGTGCCAGTACTTCCGGACATCACTATGGCTACACCTTC.

This chain joins TRBV6-1 and TRBJ2-3; perhaps TRBD2 as D (6 bases). Trimming left V 4 bases short and J 0 bases short, with 8 bases between. Per the germline V gene, CDR1 is MNHNS and CDR2 is SASEGT. This CDR3 region has 14 residues. This CDR3 reads CASSAGTSTDTQYF. CDR3 DNA sequence: TGTGCCAGCAGTGCCGGGACTAGCACAGATACGCAGTATTTT.

The rearrangement joins TRBV6-6 to TRBJ2-5, with D possibly being TRBD2 (5 bases). Per the germline V gene, CDR1 is MNHNY and CDR2 is SVGAGI (reference sequence). This CDR3 is 14 amino acids long. V lost 8 bases and J 5 bases, leaving 18 bases between the germline ends. The CDR3 DNA follows: TGTGCCAGCGAGGTACCGGGCGGGCGCGAGACCCAGTACTTC. Amino acid sequence: CASEVPGGRETQYF.

V and J are TRBV7-6 and TRBJ2-4; 11 nucleotides align to TRBD2. The CDR3 consists of 16 residues. V lost 0 bases, J lost 9 bases, and 7 bases stayed unmatched. Germline V lookup: CDR1 SGHVS, CDR2 FNYEAQ. DNA of the CDR3: TGTGCCAGCAGCTTAGCGAGACAGGGGACTAGCGGCATTCAGTACTTC. Residues: CASSLARQGTSGIQYF.

V is TRBV6-5 and J is TRBJ2-1; TRBD2 matches at 8 bases. Trimming cost V 7 bases and J 5 bases; bases outside gene matches: 10. CDR3 length: 15 residues. Germline lookup yields CDR1 MNHEY and CDR2 SVGAGI. CDR3 loop: CASTVISGIDNEQFF. In DNA, the CDR3 is TGTGCCAGCACCGTGATTAGCGGGATCGACAATGAGCAGTTCTTC.

The DNA of the CDR3 is TGTGCCAGTAGTATCTTGAACACTGAAGCTTTCTTT. Protein: CASSILNTEAFF. The V and J genes are TRBV19 and TRBJ1-1, with D unclear. Germline V gene sequence: CDR1 LNHDA, CDR2 SQIVND (reference sequence). V gave up 3 bases and J gave up 0 bases, with 2 bases separating them. This CDR3 comprises 12 residues. Variable domain in full (rest from reference TRBV19 and TRBJ1-1): DGGITQSPKYLFRKEGQNVTLSCEQNLNHDAMYWYRQDPGQGLRLIYYSQIVNDFQKGDIAEGYSVSREKKESFPLTVTSAQKNPTAFYLCASSILNTEAFFGQGTRLTVV.

About this clone: At one of its ends the junction is not consistent with the germline gene, which may arise from a read error. The chain links TRBV20-1 to TRBJ1-2; 9 positions agree with TRBD1. Germline V gene data show CDR1 as DFQATT and CDR2 as SNEGSKA (reference sequence). CDR3 length: 9 amino acids. The CDR3 region is CSAGTGGNF. DNA for the CDR3: TGCAGTGCGGGTACAGGGGGCAACTTC.

The V gene is TRBV29-1, the J gene TRBJ1-5; D is perhaps TRBD1 (5 bases). The CDR3 loop spans 13 amino acids. Germline CDR1 is SQVTM and CDR2 is ANQGSEA. With 6 bases removed from V and 8 bases from J, the gap between germline ends came to 17 bases. The CDR3 DNA reads as TGCAGCGTCGGGGGGTCAGCCGGGGAGCCCCAGCATTTT. It translates to CSVGGSAGEPQHF.

This rearrangement joins TRBV11-2 to TRBJ1-1; 7 bases align to TRBD1. There are 15 residues in the CDR3. The V segment lost 5 bases and the J segment 5 bases; nucleotides outside the gene matches: 11. CDR1 SGHAT and CDR2 FQNNGV come from the germline V gene. The CDR3 is CASSNPAGGRTEAFF. For the CDR3, the DNA is TGTGCCAGCAGCAACCCGGCAGGGGGTCGGACTGAAGCTTTCTTT.

The CDR3 protein is CSVEVTGGRSYEQYF. DNA for the CDR3: TGCAGCGTTGAAGTCACGGGAGGGAGATCCTACGAGCAGTACTTC. The V call is TRBV29-1, the J call TRBJ2-7, with TRBD2 matching 8 bases. Germline V gene data show CDR1 as SQVTM and CDR2 as ANQGSEA. The junction had 6 bases not matched to a gene; V was cut back by 1 base and J by 1 base. The CDR3 is 15 amino acids.

The V and J genes are TRBV5-4 and TRBJ2-5, with 10 nucleotides matching TRBD1. Near its end, the DNA agrees better with TRBJ2-7, so the J call may be wrong. CDR1 is SGHNT, CDR2 YYREEE, per germline (reference sequence). This CDR3 spans 14 amino acids. CDR3 nucleotides: TGTGCCAGCAGCTTAGGACAGGGGGTCCACGAGCAGTACTTC. It translates to CASSLGQGVHEQYF.

This rearrangement joins TRBV19 to TRBJ2-5; 7 positions agree with TRBD2. The J call is in doubt because the DNA end fits TRBJ2-7 better. This CDR3 comprises 14 residues. Germline V gene sequence: CDR1 LNHDA, CDR2 SQIVND (reference sequence). The CDR3 DNA reads as TGTGCCAGTAGTATCCGGGTCGGGGGGTACGAGCAGTACTTC. Translating gives CASSIRVGGYEQYF.

The chain combines TRBV6-5 with TRBJ1-2; TRBD1 might be the D (5 bases). V was trimmed by 6 bases and J by 8 bases, leaving 16 bases between them. CDR1 is MNHEY and CDR2 is SVGAGI in the germline V gene. CDR3 size: 13 residues. Written as DNA, the CDR3 is TGTGCCAGCAGCCGGGGGGGGGTGATAGGCTACACCTTC. Translation gives CASSRGGVIGYTF.

This clone was observed a handful of times. V gene TRBV18 combines with J gene TRBJ2-7; perhaps TRBD2 as D (7 bases). V was trimmed by 3 bases and J by 2 bases, leaving 14 bases between them. The CDR3 is made up of 15 amino acids. Germline V lookup: CDR1 KGHSH, CDR2 LQKENI. The CDR3 sequence is CASSPSGTPPYEQYF. For the CDR3, the DNA is TGTGCCAGCTCACCGAGCGGGACACCCCCCTACGAGCAGTACTTC.

The CDR3 spells CASSLDLGAGGYTF. CDR3 nucleotide sequence: TGTGCCAGCAGCTTGGATCTGGGGGCGGGTGGCTACACCTTC. V and J are TRBV5-5 and TRBJ1-2; possibly TRBD1 for D (6 bases). Germline V gene data show CDR1 as SGHKS and CDR2 as YYEKEE (reference sequence). With 0 bases removed from V and 7 bases from J, the gap between germline ends came to 13 bases. CDR3 size: 14 residues.

The chain links TRBV2 to TRBJ1-6; perhaps TRBD1 as D (6 bases). This CDR3 is 15 amino acids long. V shed 6 bases and J shed 6 bases, with 15 bases lying between them. Germline V gene data show CDR1 as SNHLY and CDR2 as FYNNEI. The CDR3 DNA follows: TGTGCCAGCAGATCACAGGGTTCCCTTAATTCACCCCTCCACTTT. Its translation: CASRSQGSLNSPLHF.

CDR3 amino acids: CATSRDGGRAEAFF. CDR3 sequence (DNA): TGTGCCACCAGCAGAGATGGGGGGAGAGCTGAAGCTTTCTTT. The J gene is TRBJ1-1, the V gene TRBV15, with D possibly being TRBD1 (5 bases). The V end was cut by 0 bases, the J end by 6 bases, with 11 bases between. The length of the CDR3 is 14 residues. The germline gives CDR1 LNHNV, CDR2 YYDKDF (reference sequence).